A selection of T cell receptor beta chains follows, all from one sample in a study of PD-1 blockade in classical Hodgkin lymphoma. The method was immunoSEQ multiplex PCR; TCRdb's version includes in-frame clones alone and lacks a portion of them. The sample includes under 80,000 clones, about 93% of them seen just once. The sequenced material came from peripheral blood mononuclear cells (PBMCs). The source of these receptors is a human donor with classical Hodgkin lymphoma. CDR3s leave out the opening cysteine and the closing phenylalanine or tryptophan.

CDR3 protein: ASSNRGYGYT
V gene: TRBV11-2
J gene: TRBJ1-2

CDR3 protein: ASSPNRDSAQH
V gene: TRBV28
J gene: TRBJ1-5

CDR3 protein: ASRAASGDEQF
V gene: TRBV7-2
J gene: TRBJ2-1

CDR3 protein: ASSLGQGWSYEQY
V gene: TRBV7-6
J gene: TRBJ2-7

CDR3 protein: ASSNSGNSYEQY
V gene: TRBV21-1
J gene: TRBJ2-7

CDR3 protein: ASSIDRHYEQY
V gene: TRBV19
J gene: TRBJ2-7

CDR3 protein: ASSGIAGRSYNEQF
V gene: TRBV4-3
J gene: TRBJ2-1

CDR3 protein: ASSLQRGPTYEQY
V gene: TRBV7-2
J gene: TRBJ2-7

CDR3 protein: ASSDLPGTRSGNTIY
V gene: TRBV2
J gene: TRBJ1-3

CDR3 protein: ASNTVAGGPDTQY
V gene: TRBV2
J gene: TRBJ2-3

CDR3 protein: ASSFLKKRGGQETQY
V gene: TRBV7-9
J gene: TRBJ2-5

CDR3 protein: SGQIHANEQF
V gene: TRBV29-1
J gene: TRBJ2-1

CDR3 protein: ASSVLAGGPSRDTQY
V gene: TRBV13
J gene: TRBJ2-3

CDR3 protein: ARPTREGNTEAF
V gene: TRBV6-6
J gene: TRBJ1-1

CDR3 protein: ASSLRQESSGNTIY
V gene: TRBV7-8
J gene: TRBJ1-3

CDR3 protein: ASSLWDSYSNSGNTIY
V gene: TRBV28
J gene: TRBJ1-3

CDR3 protein: ASSRAEQY
V gene: TRBV2
J gene: TRBJ2-7

CDR3 protein: ASSPGLGSSYEQY
V gene: TRBV18
J gene: TRBJ2-7

CDR3 protein: ASSEGGPYNEQF
V gene: TRBV10-1
J gene: TRBJ2-1

CDR3 protein: ASSWTPEGSQH
V gene: TRBV5-6
J gene: TRBJ1-5

CDR3 protein: ASSFTSGTNEKLF
V gene: TRBV7-9
J gene: TRBJ1-4

CDR3 protein: ATRRQGNYNEQF
V gene: TRBV15
J gene: TRBJ2-1

CDR3 protein: ASSYSGAPFYEQY
V gene: TRBV5-6
J gene: TRBJ2-7

CDR3 protein: ASRLDRLTDTQY
V gene: TRBV5-4
J gene: TRBJ2-3

CDR3 protein: ASSPPQGALSEKLF
V gene: TRBV28
J gene: TRBJ1-4

CDR3 protein: ASSLGLAASTDTQY
V gene: TRBV5-6
J gene: TRBJ2-3

CDR3 protein: AWSAGLVGSQY
V gene: TRBV30
J gene: TRBJ2-3

CDR3 protein: ASRGNTEAF
V gene: TRBV5-1
J gene: TRBJ1-1

CDR3 protein: ASSYSISANYGYT
V gene: TRBV6-6
J gene: TRBJ1-2

CDR3 protein: ASSDTGDYGYT
V gene: TRBV6-1
J gene: TRBJ1-2

CDR3 protein: ASTGDNYGYT
V gene: TRBV6-6
J gene: TRBJ1-2

CDR3 protein: ASTPRVANEKLF
V gene: TRBV6-6
J gene: TRBJ1-4

CDR3 protein: ASSFDMMNTEAF
V gene: TRBV7-9
J gene: TRBJ1-1

CDR3 protein: SVEGNTGELF
V gene: TRBV29-1
J gene: TRBJ2-2

CDR3 protein: ASSFGGARTGELF
V gene: TRBV5-6
J gene: TRBJ2-2

CDR3 protein: ASSVGHGTGGYNEQF
V gene: TRBV9
J gene: TRBJ2-1

CDR3 protein: ASSLSRVSGLAKETQY
V gene: TRBV27
J gene: TRBJ2-5

CDR3 protein: ASSPTRGLVYEQY
V gene: TRBV6-5
J gene: TRBJ2-7

CDR3 protein: ASSENWEGHEQY
V gene: TRBV6-1
J gene: TRBJ2-7

CDR3 protein: ASSLGQGEKKLF
V gene: TRBV28
J gene: TRBJ1-4

CDR3 protein: ASKLAGVSYEQY
V gene: TRBV2
J gene: TRBJ2-7

CDR3 protein: ATRGGTQETQY
V gene: TRBV6-1
J gene: TRBJ2-5

CDR3 protein: ASSGRGANYGYT
V gene: TRBV6-5
J gene: TRBJ1-2

CDR3 protein: ASSLMAAETQY
V gene: TRBV18
J gene: TRBJ2-5

CDR3 protein: ASSLGGDTQY
V gene: TRBV11-2
J gene: TRBJ2-3

CDR3 protein: ATPWDGGYT
V gene: TRBV7-9
J gene: TRBJ1-2

CDR3 protein: ASSPVTTIKAF
V gene: TRBV2
J gene: TRBJ1-1

CDR3 protein: ASSLMGKDTEAF
V gene: TRBV5-6
J gene: TRBJ1-1

CDR3 protein: ASSLGRIYGYT
V gene: TRBV5-8
J gene: TRBJ1-2

CDR3 protein: ASSYGSGSYNEQF
V gene: TRBV6-5
J gene: TRBJ2-1

CDR3 protein: AWRLAGGPHEQY
V gene: TRBV30
J gene: TRBJ2-7

CDR3 protein: SVAARKEQPQH
V gene: TRBV29-1
J gene: TRBJ1-5

CDR3 protein: ASSQDPARNTGELF
V gene: TRBV4-1
J gene: TRBJ2-2

CDR3 protein: ASSLGPMNTEAF
V gene: TRBV11-3
J gene: TRBJ1-1

CDR3 protein: ASRGTRSGANVLT
V gene: TRBV11-2
J gene: TRBJ2-6

CDR3 protein: ASSVAQGGEAF
V gene: TRBV9
J gene: TRBJ1-1

CDR3 protein: ASSRQGLGYT
V gene: TRBV6-5
J gene: TRBJ1-2

CDR3 protein: ASSQPTGPGDYGYT
V gene: TRBV4-1
J gene: TRBJ1-2

CDR3 protein: ASSVGRSSLRREQF
V gene: TRBV9
J gene: TRBJ2-1